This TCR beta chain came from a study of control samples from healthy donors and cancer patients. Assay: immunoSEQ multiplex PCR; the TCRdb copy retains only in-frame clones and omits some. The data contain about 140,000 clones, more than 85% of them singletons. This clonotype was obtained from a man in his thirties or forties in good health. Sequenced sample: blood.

The DNA of the CDR3 is TGTGCCAGCAGCTTAAACGCCAGGGAGTCAGATACGCAGTATTTT. Amino acid sequence: CASSLNARESDTQYF. This sequence joins TRBV7-3 and TRBJ2-3, with D perhaps given as TRBD1 or TRBD2 (5 bases each). The CDR3 runs 15 residues. V lost 1 base to trimming and J lost 4 bases, with 12 bases between them. Germline V gene lookup returns CDR1 SGHTA and CDR2 FQGTGA.